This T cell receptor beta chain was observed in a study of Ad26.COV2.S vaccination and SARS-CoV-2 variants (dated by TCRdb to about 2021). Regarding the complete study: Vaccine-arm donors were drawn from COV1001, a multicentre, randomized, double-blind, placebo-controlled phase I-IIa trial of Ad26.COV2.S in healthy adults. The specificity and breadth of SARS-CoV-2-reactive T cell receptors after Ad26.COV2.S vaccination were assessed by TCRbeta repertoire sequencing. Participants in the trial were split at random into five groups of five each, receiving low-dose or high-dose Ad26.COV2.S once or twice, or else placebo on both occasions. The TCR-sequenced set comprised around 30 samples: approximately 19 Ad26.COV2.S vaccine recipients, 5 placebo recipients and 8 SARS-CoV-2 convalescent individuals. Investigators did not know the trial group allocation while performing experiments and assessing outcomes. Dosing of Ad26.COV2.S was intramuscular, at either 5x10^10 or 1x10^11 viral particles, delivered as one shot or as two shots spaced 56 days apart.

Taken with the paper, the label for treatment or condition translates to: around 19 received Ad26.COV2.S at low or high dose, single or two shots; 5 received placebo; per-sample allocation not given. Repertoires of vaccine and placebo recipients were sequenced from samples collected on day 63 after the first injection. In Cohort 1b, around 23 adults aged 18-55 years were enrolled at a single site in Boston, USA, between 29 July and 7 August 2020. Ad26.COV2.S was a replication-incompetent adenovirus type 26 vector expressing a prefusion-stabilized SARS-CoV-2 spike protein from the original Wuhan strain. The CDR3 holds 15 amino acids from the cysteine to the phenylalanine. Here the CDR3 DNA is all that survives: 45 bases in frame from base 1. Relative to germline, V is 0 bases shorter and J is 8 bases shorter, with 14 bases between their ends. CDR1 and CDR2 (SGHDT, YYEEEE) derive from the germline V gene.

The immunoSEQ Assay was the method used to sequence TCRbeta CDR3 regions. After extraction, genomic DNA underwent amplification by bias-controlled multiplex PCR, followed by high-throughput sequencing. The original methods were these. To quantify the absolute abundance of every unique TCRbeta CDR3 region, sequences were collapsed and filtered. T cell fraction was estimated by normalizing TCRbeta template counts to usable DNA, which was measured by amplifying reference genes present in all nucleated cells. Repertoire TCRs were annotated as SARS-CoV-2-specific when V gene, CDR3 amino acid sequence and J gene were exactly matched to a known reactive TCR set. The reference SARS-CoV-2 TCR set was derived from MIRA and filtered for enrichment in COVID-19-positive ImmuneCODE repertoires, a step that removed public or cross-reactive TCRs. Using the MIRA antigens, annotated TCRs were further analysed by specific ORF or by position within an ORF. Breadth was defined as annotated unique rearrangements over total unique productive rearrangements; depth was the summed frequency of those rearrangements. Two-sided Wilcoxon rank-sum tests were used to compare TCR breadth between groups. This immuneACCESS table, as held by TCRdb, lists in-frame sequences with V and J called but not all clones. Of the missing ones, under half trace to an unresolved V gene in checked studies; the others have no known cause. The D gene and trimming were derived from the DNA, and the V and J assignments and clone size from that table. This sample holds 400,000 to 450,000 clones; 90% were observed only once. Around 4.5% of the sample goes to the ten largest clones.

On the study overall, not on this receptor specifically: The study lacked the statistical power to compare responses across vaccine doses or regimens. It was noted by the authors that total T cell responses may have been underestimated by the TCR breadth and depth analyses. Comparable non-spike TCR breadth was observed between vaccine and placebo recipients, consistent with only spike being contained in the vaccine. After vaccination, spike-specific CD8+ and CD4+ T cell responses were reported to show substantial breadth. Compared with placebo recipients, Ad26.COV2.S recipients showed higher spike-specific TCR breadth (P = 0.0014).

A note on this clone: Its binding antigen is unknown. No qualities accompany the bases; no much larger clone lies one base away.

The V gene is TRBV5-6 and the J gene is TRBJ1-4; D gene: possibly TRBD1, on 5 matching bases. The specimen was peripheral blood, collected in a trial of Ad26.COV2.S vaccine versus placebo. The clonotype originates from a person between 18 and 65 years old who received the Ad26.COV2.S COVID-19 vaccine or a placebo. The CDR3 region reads CASSLGGRVQEKLFF. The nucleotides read TGTGCCAGCAGCTTGGGAGGCAGGGTACAGGAAAAACTGTTTTTT.